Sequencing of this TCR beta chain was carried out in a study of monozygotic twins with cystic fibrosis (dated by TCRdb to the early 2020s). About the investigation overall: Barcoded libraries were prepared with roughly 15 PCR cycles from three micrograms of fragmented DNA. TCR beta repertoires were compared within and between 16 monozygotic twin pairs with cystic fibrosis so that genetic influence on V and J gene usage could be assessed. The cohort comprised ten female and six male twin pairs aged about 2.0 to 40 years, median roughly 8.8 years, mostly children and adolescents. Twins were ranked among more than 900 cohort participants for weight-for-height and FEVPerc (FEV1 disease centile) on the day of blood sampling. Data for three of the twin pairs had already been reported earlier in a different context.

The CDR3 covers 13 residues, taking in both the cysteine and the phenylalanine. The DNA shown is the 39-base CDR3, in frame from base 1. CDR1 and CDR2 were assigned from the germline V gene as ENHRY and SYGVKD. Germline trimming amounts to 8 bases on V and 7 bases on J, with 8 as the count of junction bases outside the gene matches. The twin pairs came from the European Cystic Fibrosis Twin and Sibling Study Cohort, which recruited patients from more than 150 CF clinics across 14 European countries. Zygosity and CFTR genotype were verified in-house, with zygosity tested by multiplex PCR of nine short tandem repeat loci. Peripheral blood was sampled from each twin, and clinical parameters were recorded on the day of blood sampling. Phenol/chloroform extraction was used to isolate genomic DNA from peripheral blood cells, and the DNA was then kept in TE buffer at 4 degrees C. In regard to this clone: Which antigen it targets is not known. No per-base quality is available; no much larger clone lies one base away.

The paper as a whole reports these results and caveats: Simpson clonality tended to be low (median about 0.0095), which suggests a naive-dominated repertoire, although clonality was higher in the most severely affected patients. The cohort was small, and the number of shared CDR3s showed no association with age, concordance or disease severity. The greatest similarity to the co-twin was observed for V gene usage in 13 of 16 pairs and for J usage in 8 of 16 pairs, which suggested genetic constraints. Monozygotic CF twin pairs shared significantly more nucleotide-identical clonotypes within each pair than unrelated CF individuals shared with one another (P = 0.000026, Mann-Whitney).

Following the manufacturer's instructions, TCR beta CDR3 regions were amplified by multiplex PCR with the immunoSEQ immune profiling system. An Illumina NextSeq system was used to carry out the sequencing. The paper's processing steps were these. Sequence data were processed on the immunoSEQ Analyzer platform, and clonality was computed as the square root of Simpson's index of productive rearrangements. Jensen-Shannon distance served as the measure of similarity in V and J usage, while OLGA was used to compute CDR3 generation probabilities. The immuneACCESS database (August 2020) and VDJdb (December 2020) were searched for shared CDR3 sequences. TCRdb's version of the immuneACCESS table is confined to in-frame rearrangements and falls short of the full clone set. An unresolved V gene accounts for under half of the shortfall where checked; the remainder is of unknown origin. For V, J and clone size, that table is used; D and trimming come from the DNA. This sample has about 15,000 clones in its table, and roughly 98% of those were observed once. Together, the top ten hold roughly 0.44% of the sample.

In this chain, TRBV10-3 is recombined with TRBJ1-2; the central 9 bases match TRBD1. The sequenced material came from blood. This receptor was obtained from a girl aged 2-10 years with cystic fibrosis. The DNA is TGTGCCATCCCCCTTACAGGGGGCATTGGCTACACCTTC. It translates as CAIPLTGGIGYTF.